The rows below give T cell receptor beta chains drawn from one sample of a study of blood T cell repertoires in COVID-19. Here immunoSEQ multiplex PCR was the method, and the copy in TCRdb shows in-frame clones only, minus some. The sample carries fewer than 200,000 clones, approximately 85% recorded once. The sample was peripheral blood. These receptors originate from a man aged 60 to 69 who had recovered from COVID-19. CDR3s include the opening cysteine and the closing phenylalanine or tryptophan. Each record gives: J gene, V gene, D gene, CDR3 protein. D genes are given only for firm matches.

>TRBJ1-3|TRBV3-1/TRBV3-2|NA
CASSQDRGSVNTIYF
>TRBJ1-5|TRBV6-6|NA
CASSYIVSSSQPQHF
>TRBJ2-7|TRBV18|NA
CASSPIERTTYEQYF
>TRBJ1-6|TRBV27|NA
CASSFTSGDWSPLHF
>TRBJ2-3|TRBV20-1|NA
CSASRGDTQYF
>TRBJ2-5|TRBV6-5|TRBD1
CASTGQLGETQYF
>TRBJ2-1|TRBV6-6|NA
CASSYSGVNEQFF
>TRBJ2-7|TRBV5-1|TRBD1
CASSLDGTGPYEQYF
>TRBJ1-2|TRBV6-1|NA
CASSEMGGYGYTF
>TRBJ2-7|TRBV9|NA
CASSVGPGSYEQYF
>TRBJ2-1|TRBV3-1/TRBV3-2|NA
CASSQGSARNNEQFF
>TRBJ2-7|TRBV27|TRBD1
CASSTGTGYEQYF
>TRBJ1-3|TRBV19|NA
CASSSHRDYSGNTIYF
>TRBJ1-5|TRBV2|NA
CASSEAEGGGQPQHF
>TRBJ1-5|TRBV6-2/TRBV6-3|NA
CASTPRGGNQPQHF
>TRBJ2-7|TRBV5-4|NA
CASSSKAGQYYEQYF
>TRBJ2-7|TRBV6-2/TRBV6-3|TRBD2
CASSYSRDLAGVYEQYF
>TRBJ1-2|TRBV7-6|NA
CASSPGVADFYGYTF
>TRBJ2-3|TRBV19|NA
CASRSTDTQYF
>TRBJ1-6|TRBV11-3|NA
CASSYSGPNSPLHF
>TRBJ2-5|TRBV18|TRBD1
CASSPSTGSETQYF
>TRBJ1-5|TRBV19|TRBD1
CASTRTGVGDQPQHF
>TRBJ2-5|TRBV7-6|NA
CASSLVGVGKETQYF
>TRBJ1-1|TRBV29-1|TRBD1
CSVEAAGTGWAFF
>TRBJ2-6|TRBV7-9|NA
CASSPPPGLLFSGANVLTF
>TRBJ1-3|TRBV6-6|NA
CASSYGATGSGNTIYF
>TRBJ2-5|TRBV6-4|TRBD2
CASSEGTGGQETQYF
>TRBJ1-5|TRBV18|NA
CASSPVADGRQPQHF
>TRBJ1-1|TRBV2|TRBD1
CASRAPGQGNFFTEAFF
>TRBJ2-7|TRBV4-3|TRBD1
CASSQELTLGDRNYEQYF
>TRBJ2-7|TRBV7-6|NA
CASSLNAGTRYEQYF
>TRBJ1-5|TRBV19|NA
CASSIWGPSNQPQHF
>TRBJ1-1|TRBV6-5|NA
CASSRGGWTEAFF
>TRBJ2-7|TRBV15|NA
CATGGGSGSYEQYF
>TRBJ1-5|TRBV6-5|TRBD1
CASGGTGADEPQHF
>TRBJ1-1|TRBV10-3|NA
CAIRITLTGNTEAFF
>TRBJ2-7|TRBV6-5|NA
CASSFLYEQYF
>TRBJ2-2|TRBV5-4|NA
CASSLFGQGLMAGELFF
>TRBJ1-1|TRBV18|NA
CASSPYQTEAFF
>TRBJ1-4|TRBV7-9|NA
CASRGPGTNEKLFF
>TRBJ2-7|TRBV19|NA
CASTGQGPYEQYF
>TRBJ2-7|TRBV15|TRBD2
CATSRGGISYEQYF
>TRBJ1-1|TRBV6-5|NA
CASSYGATTEAFF
>TRBJ2-5|TRBV13|TRBD2
CASSSTSGGAAETQYF
>TRBJ2-2|TRBV9|TRBD1
CASSVEGQGGTGELFF
>TRBJ1-4|TRBV16|TRBD1
CASSQFQGQVNEKLFF
>TRBJ1-5|TRBV2|NA
CASSDQYQPQHF
>TRBJ1-5|TRBV5-6|NA
CASSFGRAQPQHF
>TRBJ2-7|TRBV6-6|TRBD1
CASSPRDRGPFDYYEQYF
>TRBJ1-6|TRBV7-6|TRBD1
CASSLEGAALSSYNSPLHF
>TRBJ2-2|TRBV25-1|TRBD1
CASSEPDRVRNTGELFF
>TRBJ1-1|TRBV5-4|NA
CASRRAQGNTEAFF
>TRBJ2-3|TRBV7-3|TRBD1
CASSSDRGADTQYF
>TRBJ1-1|TRBV5-6|TRBD1
CASSLYRGQGGTEAFF
>TRBJ2-7|TRBV18|NA
CASSLDSYYEQYF
>TRBJ2-7|TRBV15|NA
CATSRDRGYEQYF